The sequence of this T cell receptor (beta chain) was determined in a study of shared clonotypes between healthy human individuals. This table comes from immunoSEQ multiplex PCR, and its TCRdb copy is limited to in-frame clones, with some not included. Of over a million clones listed, about four fifths were seen once; the top ten hold around 0.6%. From germline, CDR1 is MGHRA and CDR2 YSYEKL. Trimming removed 4 bases from V and 3 bases from J, with 12 bases in between. CDR3 size: 15 residues. Material: memory CD4+ T cells from PBMCs. Subset of the sample: CD45RA-negative fraction. This chain connects TRBV4-1 to TRBJ1-4; D call uncertain. This TCR was recovered from a man aged 18-30 years in good health. Some clones in this sample may be carry-over from other donors' samples. CDR3 DNA: TGCGCCAGCAGCCCTTACGGGTTAGCTAATGAAAAACTGTTTTTT. This gives the protein CASSPYGLANEKLFF.